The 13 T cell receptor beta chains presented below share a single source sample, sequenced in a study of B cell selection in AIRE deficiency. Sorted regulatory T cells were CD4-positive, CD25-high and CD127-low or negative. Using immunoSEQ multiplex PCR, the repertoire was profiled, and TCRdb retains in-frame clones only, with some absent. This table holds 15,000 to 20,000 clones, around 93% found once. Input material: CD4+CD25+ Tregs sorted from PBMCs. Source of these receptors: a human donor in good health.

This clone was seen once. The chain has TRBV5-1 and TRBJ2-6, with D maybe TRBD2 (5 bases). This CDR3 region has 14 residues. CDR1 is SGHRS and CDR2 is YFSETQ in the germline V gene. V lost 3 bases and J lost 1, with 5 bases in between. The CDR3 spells CASSSGSGANVLTF. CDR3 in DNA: TGCGCCAGCAGCTCGGGGTCTGGGGCCAACGTCCTGACTTTC. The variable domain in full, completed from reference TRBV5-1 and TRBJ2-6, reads KAGVTQTPRYLIKTRGQQVTLSCSPISGHRSVSWYQQTPGQGLQFLFEYFSETQRNKGNFPGRFSGRQFSNSRSEMNVSTLELGDSALYLCASSSGSGANVLTFGAGSRLTVL.

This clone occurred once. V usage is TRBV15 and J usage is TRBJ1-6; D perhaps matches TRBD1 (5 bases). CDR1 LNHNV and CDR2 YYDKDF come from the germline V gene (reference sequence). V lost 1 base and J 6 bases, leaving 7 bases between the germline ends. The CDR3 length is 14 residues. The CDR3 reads CATSRGQGNSPLHF. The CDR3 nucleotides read TGTGCCACCAGCAGAGGGCAGGGTAATTCACCCCTCCACTTT.

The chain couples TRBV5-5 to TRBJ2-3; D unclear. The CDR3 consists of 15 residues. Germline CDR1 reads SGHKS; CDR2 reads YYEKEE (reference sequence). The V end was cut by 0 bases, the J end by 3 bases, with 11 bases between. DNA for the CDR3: TGTGCCAGCAGCTTGGGACCCCTTGGAACAGATACGCAGTATTTT. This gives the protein CASSLGPLGTDTQYF. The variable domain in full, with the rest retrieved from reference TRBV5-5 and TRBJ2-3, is DAGVTQSPTHLIKTRGQQVTLRCSPISGHKSVSWYQQVLGQGPQFIFQYYEKEERGRGNFPDRFSARQFPNYSSELNVNALLLGDSALYLCASSLGPLGTDTQYFGPGTRLTVL.

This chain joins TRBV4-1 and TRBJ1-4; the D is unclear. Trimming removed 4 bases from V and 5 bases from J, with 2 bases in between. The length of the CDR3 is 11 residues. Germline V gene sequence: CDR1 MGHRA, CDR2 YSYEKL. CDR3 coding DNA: TGCGCCAGCAGCCGAAATGAAAAACTGTTTTTT. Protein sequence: CASSRNEKLFF.

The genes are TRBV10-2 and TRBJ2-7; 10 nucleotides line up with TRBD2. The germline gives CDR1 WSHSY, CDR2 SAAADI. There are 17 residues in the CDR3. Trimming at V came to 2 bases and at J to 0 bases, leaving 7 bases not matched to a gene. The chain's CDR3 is CASSERGSGRSSYEQYF. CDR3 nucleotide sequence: TGCGCCAGCAGTGAGAGGGGTAGCGGGAGGAGCTCCTACGAGCAGTACTTC.

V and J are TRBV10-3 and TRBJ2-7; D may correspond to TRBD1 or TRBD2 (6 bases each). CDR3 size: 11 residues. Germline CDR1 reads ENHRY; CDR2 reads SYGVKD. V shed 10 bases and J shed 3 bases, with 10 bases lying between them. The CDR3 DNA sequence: TGTGCCACGCGGGACATCTACGAGCAGTACTTC. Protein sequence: CATRDIYEQYF.

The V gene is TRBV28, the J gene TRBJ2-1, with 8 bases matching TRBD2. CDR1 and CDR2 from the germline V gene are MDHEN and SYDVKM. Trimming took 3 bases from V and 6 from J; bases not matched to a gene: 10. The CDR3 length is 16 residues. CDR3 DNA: TGTGCCAGCAGTTTTCGGCGGGGGGCTGGAGGCAATGAGCAGTTCTTC. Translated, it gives CASSFRRGAGGNEQFF.

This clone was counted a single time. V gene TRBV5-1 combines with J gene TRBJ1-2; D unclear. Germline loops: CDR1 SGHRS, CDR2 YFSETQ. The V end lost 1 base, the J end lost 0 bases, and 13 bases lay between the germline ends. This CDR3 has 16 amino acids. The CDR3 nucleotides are TGCGCCAGCAGCTTGCGATATGGCACAACTAACTATGGCTACACCTTC. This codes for CASSLRYGTTNYGYTF.

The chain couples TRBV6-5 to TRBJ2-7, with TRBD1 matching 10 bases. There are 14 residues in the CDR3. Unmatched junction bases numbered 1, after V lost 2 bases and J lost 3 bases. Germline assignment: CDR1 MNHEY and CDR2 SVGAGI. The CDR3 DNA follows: TGTGCCAGCAGTTACCGGGACAGGGGCTACGAGCAGTACTTC. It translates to CASSYRDRGYEQYF.

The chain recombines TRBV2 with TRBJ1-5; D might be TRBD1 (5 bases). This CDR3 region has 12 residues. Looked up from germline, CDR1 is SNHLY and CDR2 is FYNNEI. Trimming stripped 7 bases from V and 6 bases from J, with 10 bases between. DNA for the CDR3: TGTGCCAGCAAAAGGGGAGGTCAGCCCCAGCATTTT. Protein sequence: CASKRGGQPQHF.

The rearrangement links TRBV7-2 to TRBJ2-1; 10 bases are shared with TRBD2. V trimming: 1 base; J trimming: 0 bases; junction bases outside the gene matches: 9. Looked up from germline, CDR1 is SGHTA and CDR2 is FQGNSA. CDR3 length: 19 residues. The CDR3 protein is CASSLVMTSGRSSYNEQFF. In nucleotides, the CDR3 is TGTGCCAGCAGCTTAGTTATGACTAGCGGGCGGAGCTCCTACAATGAGCAGTTCTTC.

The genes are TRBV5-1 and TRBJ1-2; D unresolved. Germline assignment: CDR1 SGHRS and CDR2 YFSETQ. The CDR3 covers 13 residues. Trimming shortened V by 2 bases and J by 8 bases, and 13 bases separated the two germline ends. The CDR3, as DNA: TGCGCCAGCAGCTTTTCTCCAGGTCAGGGCTACACCTTC. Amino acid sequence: CASSFSPGQGYTF.

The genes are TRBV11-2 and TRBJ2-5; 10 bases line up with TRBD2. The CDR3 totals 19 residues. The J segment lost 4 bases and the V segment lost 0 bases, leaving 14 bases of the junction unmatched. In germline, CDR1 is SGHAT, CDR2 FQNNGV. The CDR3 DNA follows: TGTGCCAGCAGCTTAGATGGAAGAGGGCGGCTAGCGGGAGCAGAGACCCAGTACTTC. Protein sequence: CASSLDGRGRLAGAETQYF.